This T cell receptor beta chain was retrieved from a study of PD-L1 blockade in urothelial cancer. Time point given: pretreatment peripheral blood. In this sample, this clone turned up once. Produced via immunoSEQ multiplex PCR; TCRdb's table is partial and in-frame only. The sample records about 87,000 clones, 80% to 85% being singletons. Sequences were derived from PBMCs, sampled around atezolizumab (anti-PD-L1) treatment. This sequence originates from a man in his 60s with urothelial cancer.

CDR3 DNA: TGTGCCTGGAGTGTGCACACTAACTATGGCTACACCTTC. It translates to CAWSVHTNYGYTF. J is TRBJ1-2 and V is TRBV30; no firm D call. The CDR3 sequence is 13 residues long. Looked up from germline, CDR1 is GTSNPN and CDR2 is SVGIG (reference sequence). Trimming cost V 0 bases and J 0 bases, with 5 bases left between them.